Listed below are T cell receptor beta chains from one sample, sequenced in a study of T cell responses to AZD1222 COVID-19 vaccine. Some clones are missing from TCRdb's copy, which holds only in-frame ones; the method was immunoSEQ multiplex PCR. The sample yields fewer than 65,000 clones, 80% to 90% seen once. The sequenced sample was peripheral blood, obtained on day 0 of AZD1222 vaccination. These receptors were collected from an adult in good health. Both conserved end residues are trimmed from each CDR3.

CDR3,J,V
ATDATGYT,TRBJ1-2,TRBV28
ASSQGGARAYNEQF,TRBJ2-1,TRBV4-1
ASSDTGYTDTQY,TRBJ2-3,TRBV5-1
ASSPGQDYGYT,TRBJ1-2,TRBV11-2
ASSQGSPYNEQF,TRBJ2-1,TRBV4-2
ASSQRDRENTEAF,TRBJ1-1,TRBV7-9
ASSFDTNTEAF,TRBJ1-1,TRBV7-6
ASSPGQALGAQH,TRBJ1-5,TRBV18
ASSPGQGFEKLF,TRBJ1-4,TRBV7-7
ASSRGNYGNQPQH,TRBJ1-5,TRBV19
ASRRDGGVTF,TRBJ1-1,TRBV3-1/TRBV3-2
ASSQATDGNTIY,TRBJ1-3,TRBV28
ASSSYWRSEQY,TRBJ2-7,TRBV21-1
ASSFGTTDTQY,TRBJ2-3,TRBV7-9
ASSLAGITDTQY,TRBJ2-3,TRBV7-2
ASSHRQGLGTQY,TRBJ2-3,TRBV5-6
ASSQDSAEAF,TRBJ1-1,TRBV5-4
ASSLAAGNPQETQY,TRBJ2-5,TRBV5-4
ATRDSRPPNYGYT,TRBJ1-2,TRBV24-1
ASSLEGRENNYGYT,TRBJ1-2,TRBV11-3
ASRSRLAGDEQF,TRBJ2-1,TRBV13
ASSLGTEAF,TRBJ1-1,TRBV5-1
ASSEVGTRGYT,TRBJ1-2,TRBV6-1
ASTKGQSSTDTQY,TRBJ2-3,TRBV7-3
ASSLAWTSATYEQY,TRBJ2-7,TRBV5-1
ASSPPALAGGTDTQY,TRBJ2-3,TRBV18
ASSLDRGREQF,TRBJ2-1,TRBV11-3
ASSLEGISPLH,TRBJ1-6,TRBV5-1
ASSLGGYSEQY,TRBJ2-7,TRBV5-4
ASSLSLGLGSYNEQF,TRBJ2-1,TRBV28
ASSLSWHLSKNIQY,TRBJ2-4,TRBV27
ATKPGSLQETQY,TRBJ2-5,TRBV10-3
ASSTTEPNTEAF,TRBJ1-1,TRBV19
ASAEPSGSPDTQY,TRBJ2-3,TRBV18
ASSQAALGANTGELF,TRBJ2-2,TRBV3-1/TRBV3-2
ASSAAGTLYEQY,TRBJ2-7,TRBV6-1
ASSLEGYTTDTQY,TRBJ2-3,TRBV11-2
ASSLSKDLTDTQY,TRBJ2-3,TRBV7-7
ASSPRAPGDTQY,TRBJ2-3,TRBV3-1/TRBV3-2
ASSFREADTQY,TRBJ2-3,TRBV11-3
ASSSAEGTDTQY,TRBJ2-3,TRBV18
ASSPSRQPLTGGYT,TRBJ1-2,TRBV7-8
ASSKVLVQEGHGYT,TRBJ1-2,TRBV28
ASSPQVGTGANVLT,TRBJ2-6,TRBV5-1
ASSFPKGWSQPQH,TRBJ1-5,TRBV21-1
ASVGGGNEQF,TRBJ2-1,TRBV12-3/TRBV12-4
ASSSGDRNTGELF,TRBJ2-2,TRBV6-2/TRBV6-3
ASSPSTFAGYT,TRBJ1-2,TRBV18
ASSPGQTVWNTEAF,TRBJ1-1,TRBV6-2/TRBV6-3
ASSTGEWNQPQH,TRBJ1-5,TRBV5-1
ASNGQTTYEQY,TRBJ2-7,TRBV6-5
ASSSYGVASTRGDTQY,TRBJ2-3,TRBV6-2/TRBV6-3
ASSSGTAVYGYT,TRBJ1-2,TRBV7-2